The 3 T cell receptor beta chains below come from one sample, sequenced in a study of shared clonotypes between healthy human individuals. Assay used: immunoSEQ multiplex PCR; TCRdb lists only in-frame clones, some missing. The data contain hundreds of thousands of clones, approximately 77% of them seen just once; the ten biggest clones take up 12%. What was sequenced was PBMCs. These receptors were taken from a woman between 35 and 50 years old in good health. Some clones in this sample may be carry-over from other donors' samples.

This clone has only a few counts. The same CDR3 is also encoded by other DNA sequences in this sample. This chain links TRBV5-4 with TRBJ2-2; 11 bases align to TRBD2. CDR1 and CDR2 from the germline V gene are SGHNT and YYREEE (reference sequence). This CDR3 region has 16 residues. The J segment lost 2 bases and the V segment lost 4 bases, leaving 4 bases of the junction unmatched. CDR3 amino acids: CASSPGLAVNTGELFF. The CDR3 DNA reads TGTGCCAGCAGCCCGGGACTAGCGGTAAACACCGGGGAGCTGTTTTTT.

V is TRBV5-4 and J is TRBJ2-1; D gene unclear. CDR3 length equals 16 residues. The germline V gene has CDR1 SGHNT and CDR2 YYREEE (reference sequence). V lost 1 base, J lost 6 bases, and 17 bases lay in between. The CDR3 DNA follows: TGTGCCAGCAGCTTGTTAGGTGCTAGTTTCGCCAATGAGCAGTTCTTC. This encodes CASSLLGASFANEQFF.

As regards this clone: A single base is all that separates this from a far larger clone, so a read error is likely. J is TRBJ1-1 and V is TRBV30; 8 nucleotides match TRBD1. Germline V gene sequence: CDR1 GTSNPN, CDR2 SVGIG (reference sequence). The CDR3 is made up of 14 amino acids. The CDR3 nucleotides are TGTGCCTGGAGGGACCGGGACAGGAACACTGAAACTTTCTTT. Residues: CAWRDRDRNTETFF. Together with reference TRBV30 and TRBJ1-1, the CDR3 gives the full variable domain: SQTIHQWPATLVQPVGSPLSLECTVEGTSNPNLYWYRQAAGRGLQLLFYSVGIGQISSEVPQNLSASRPQDRQFILSSKKLLLSDSGFYLCAWRDRDRNTETFFGQGTRLTVV.